What follows is one T cell receptor beta chain and its context. Its antigen is unidentified. Quantitative barcoded 5'-RACE was used to prepare TCR beta libraries. TCRdb redid the calling of the 5' RACE reads with MiXCR, one entry per CDR3 protein. This table holds roughly 350,000 distinct CDR3 sequences, 7% to 9% found once. The data were obtained in a study of CD8 T cells in ankylosing spondylitis. Study conclusions and caveats: A motif in TCR beta, a set of about eight highly homologous variants, appeared characteristic of ankylosing spondylitis blood.

Sequences were obtained from blood, either unsorted or a sorted T cell fraction (not recorded which). This TCR came from a male donor with ankylosing spondylitis.

The CDR3 is CASSTPGQGAETQYF. In nucleotides, the CDR3 is TGTGCCAGCAGTACGCCGGGACAGGGGGCCGAGACCCAGTACTTC. This rearrangement joins TRBV28 to TRBJ2-5; 12 nucleotides match TRBD1. The V and J ends lost 5 bases and 5 bases, in that order; junction bases with no gene match: 6. CDR1 and CDR2 from the germline V gene are MDHEN and SYDVKM. This CDR3 region has 15 residues.